The source of this T cell receptor beta chain is a study of T cell responses to AZD1222 COVID-19 vaccine. General study results and limits: Close to half of spike-specific TCRs reportedly recognize unmutated variant regions. Only 6 or 7 people who got AZD1222 tested seropositive at baseline.

It was second doses at about 4 or about 12 weeks that were pooled. Between the trimmed V and J ends, which lost 3 bases and 4 bases, there was a span of 6 bases. The CDR3 is 12 residues long. Using immunoSEQ multiplex PCR, the repertoire was profiled, and TCRdb retains in-frame clones only, with some absent. The sample yields some 150,000 clones, 90% seen once. This clone is a singleton in its sample. Its specificity is unknown. The sequence derives from an adult who received the AZD1222 COVID-19 vaccine. The specimen comprised peripheral blood, sampled 28 days after the second AZD1222 dose. The J gene is TRBJ1-1, the V gene TRBV12-3 or TRBV12-4; D uncertain. CDR3 sequence (DNA): TGTGCCAGCAGTTTCAAACCCACTGAAGCTTTCTTT. Its translation: CASSFKPTEAFF.